Here is one TCR beta chain with its context. The data originate from a study of blood T cell repertoires in COVID-19. The germline V gene encodes CDR1 LNHNV and CDR2 YYDKDF (reference sequence). The CDR3 totals 15 residues. Trimming stripped 1 base from V and 13 bases from J, with 20 bases between. The table came from immunoSEQ multiplex PCR; TCRdb's copy has only in-frame clones and leaves some out. This table holds under 80,000 clones, 88% found once. The sequenced material came from peripheral blood. The clonotype originates from a human donor in a cohort sampled during active COVID-19. The J gene is TRBJ2-1, the V gene TRBV15; D is possibly TRBD1 (5 bases). CDR3: CATSRGGEPQVVQFF. DNA for the CDR3: TGTGCCACCAGCAGAGGGGGTGAGCCACAGGTCGTTCAGTTCTTC.